This TCR beta chain was found in a study of blood T cell repertoires in COVID-19. For the study at large: Whether acute or convalescent, the COVID-19 samples came from the United States, Italy and Spain.

Authors' analysis steps: Estimation of nucleated cell counts relied on the amplification of reference gene primers. Repertoires were generated with immunoSEQ multiplex PCR, while TCRdb's copy carries only in-frame clones and drops some. V and J calls plus clone size are reproduced from that table; the DNA served to infer D and trimming. The sample contains some 270,000 clones, 75% to 90% of which appear only once. The participants were between about 18 and 90 years old and came from roughly 24 US areas. The sequenced sample was PBMCs or T cells enriched from blood (not recorded which). The TCR sequence derives from a woman aged 40 to 49 who had recovered from COVID-19.

The CDR3 loop reads CASSKAEPGDENEQFF. The CDR3 DNA sequence: TGTGCCAGCAGCAAAGCTGAGCCAGGGGATGAGAATGAGCAGTTCTTC. This rearrangement joins TRBV21-1 to TRBJ2-1; no DNA check was done on the table's D call, TRBD1. TRBV21-1 is reported as a pseudogene. This CDR3 has 16 residues.